This T cell receptor (beta chain) stems from a study of T cell responses to AZD1222 COVID-19 vaccine. Overall study results and limits: The study found vaccine-associated CD4 TCRs spanning spike, dominant at 160-218 and 743-854.

With respect to this clone: Its antigen is still unknown.

The repertoire was sequenced with immunoSEQ multiplex PCR; TCRdb's copy has only in-frame clones and lacks some. The repertoire has approximately 120,000 clones, more than 85% of them found once; the top ten carry around 3.1%. The CDR3 loop spans 12 amino acids. After removal of 8 bases from V and 5 bases from J, the junction contained 3 bases not matched to a gene. CDR1 and CDR2 from the germline V gene are SNHLY and FYNNEI. The sequences come from peripheral blood, collected on day 0 of AZD1222 vaccination. The TCR was taken from an adult in good health. The gene calls are TRBV2 and TRBJ1-2; 9 bases fit TRBD1. The CDR3 here is CASSDRGYGYTF. The CDR3 DNA follows: TGTGCCAGCTCCGACAGGGGGTATGGCTACACCTTC.